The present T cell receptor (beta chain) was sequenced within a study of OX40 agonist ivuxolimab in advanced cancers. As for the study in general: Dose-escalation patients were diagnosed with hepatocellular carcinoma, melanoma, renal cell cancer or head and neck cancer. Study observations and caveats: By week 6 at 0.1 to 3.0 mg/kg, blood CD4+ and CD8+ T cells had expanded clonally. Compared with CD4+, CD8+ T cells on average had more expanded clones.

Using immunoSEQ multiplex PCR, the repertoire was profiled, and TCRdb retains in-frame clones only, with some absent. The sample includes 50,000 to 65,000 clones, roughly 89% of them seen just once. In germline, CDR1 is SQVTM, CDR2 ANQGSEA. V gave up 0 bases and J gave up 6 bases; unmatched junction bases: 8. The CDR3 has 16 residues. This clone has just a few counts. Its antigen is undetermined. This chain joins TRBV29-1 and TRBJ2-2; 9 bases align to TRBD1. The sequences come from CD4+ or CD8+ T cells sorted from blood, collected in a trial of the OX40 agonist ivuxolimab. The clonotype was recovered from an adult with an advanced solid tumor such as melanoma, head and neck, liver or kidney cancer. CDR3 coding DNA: TGCAGCGTTGAAGATCTTGAGACAGGGGGTTCCGGGGAGCTGTTTTTT. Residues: CSVEDLETGGSGELFF.